These 8 T cell receptor beta chains were all obtained from the same sample, sequenced in a study of cytomegalovirus exposure and HLA in healthy donors. Some clones are missing from TCRdb's copy, which holds only in-frame ones; the method was immunoSEQ multiplex PCR. The repertoire holds approximately 160,000 clones, with around four fifths as singletons. The source material was PBMCs. The receptor set was obtained from a man aged 30 to 45 in good health and CMV-seropositive.

This chain joins TRBV13 and TRBJ2-7, with 9 nucleotides matching TRBD1. The CDR3 totals 14 residues. CDR1 PRHDT and CDR2 FYEKMQ come from the germline V gene (reference sequence). The V segment lost 5 bases and the J segment 4 bases; nucleotides outside the gene matches: 6. The CDR3 DNA reads TGTGCCAGCAGCCCCACCGGGACAGGGTACGAGCAGTACTTC. This sequence encodes CASSPTGTGYEQYF.

This clone was detected only once. The chain couples TRBV6-1 to TRBJ2-7, with 8 bases fitting TRBD2. The germline V gene has CDR1 MNHNS and CDR2 SASEGT. With 8 bases clipped from V and 3 bases from J, the junction kept 0 bases outside the gene matches. The CDR3 sequence is 11 residues long. The CDR3 nucleotides read TGTGCCAGCCGGGAGGGCTACGAGCAGTACTTC. As protein: CASREGYEQYF.

V usage is TRBV10-3 and J usage is TRBJ1-2; TRBD1 matches 8 bases. The CDR3 sequence is 15 residues long. The V and J ends lost 9 bases and 3 bases, in that order; junction bases with no gene match: 12. CDR1 is ENHRY and CDR2 is SYGVKD in the germline V gene. CDR3 sequence: CAMTGDLRSDYGYTF. The CDR3 DNA reads as TGTGCCATGACAGGGGACCTGAGGAGTGACTATGGCTACACCTTC.

This clone was recorded only once. The chain joins TRBV5-1 to TRBJ2-3, with TRBD1 matching 8 bases. Germline CDR1 and CDR2: SGHRS and YFSETQ. The CDR3 consists of 15 residues. V lost 4 bases to trimming and J lost 4 bases; unmatched junction nucleotides: 8. The CDR3 here is CASSPRDRLADTQYF. Here the CDR3 DNA reads TGCGCCAGCAGCCCCAGGGACAGGCTGGCAGATACGCAGTATTTT.

The chain links TRBV2 to TRBJ2-3, with 11 bases aligning to TRBD2. Per germline, CDR1 SNHLY and CDR2 FYNNEI. The CDR3 totals 16 residues. V lost 6 bases to trimming and J lost 4 bases; unmatched junction nucleotides: 9. The CDR3 bases are TGTGCCAGCAGGGGGCAGCTAGCGGGGGGTGCAGATACGCAGTATTTT. Amino acids: CASRGQLAGGADTQYF.

The chain uses TRBV29-1 and TRBJ2-7, with 8 positions matching TRBD1. The ends lost 6 bases at V and 7 bases at J; junction bases unmatched: 5. This CDR3 has 11 amino acids. Germline CDR1 SQVTM, CDR2 ANQGSEA. CDR3 DNA: TGCAGCGTAGCCCGACAGGGGGAGCAGTACTTC. Translated, it gives CSVARQGEQYF.

The chain recombines TRBV11-3 with TRBJ1-1; D might be TRBD1 (5 bases). V was clipped by 5 bases and J by 1 base, with 11 bases between them. Germline loops: CDR1 SGHNT, CDR2 YENEEA. This CDR3 has 14 amino acids. The CDR3 loop is CASSPAGSNTEAFF. DNA for the CDR3: TGTGCCAGCAGCCCCGCAGGGTCGAACACTGAAGCTTTCTTT. The variable domain in full, with the rest retrieved from reference TRBV11-3 and TRBJ1-1, is EAGVVQSPRYKIIEKKQPVAFWCNPISGHNTLYWYLQNLGQGPELLIRYENEEAVDDSQLPKDRFSAERLKGVDSTLKIQPAELGDSAVYLCASSPAGSNTEAFFGQGTRLTVV.

Notes on this clone: One end of the junction does not line up with germline, which may come from a read error. This chain links TRBV5-1 with TRBJ2-3; TRBD2 aligns across 13 bases. CDR1 and CDR2 (germline): SGHRS, YFSETQ. This CDR3 comprises 17 residues. The CDR3 here is CASSPGTSGTTTDMQYF. CDR3 coding DNA: TGCGCCAGCAGCCCCGGGACTAGCGGGACAACCACAGATATGCAGTATTTT.